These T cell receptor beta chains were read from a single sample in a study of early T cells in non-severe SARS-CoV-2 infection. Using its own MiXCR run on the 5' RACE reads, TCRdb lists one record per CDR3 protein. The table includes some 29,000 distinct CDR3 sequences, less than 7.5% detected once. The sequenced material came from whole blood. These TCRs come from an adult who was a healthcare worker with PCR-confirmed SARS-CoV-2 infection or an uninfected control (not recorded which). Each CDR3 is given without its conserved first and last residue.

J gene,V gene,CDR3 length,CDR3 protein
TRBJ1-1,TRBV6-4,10,ASSDLGGEAF
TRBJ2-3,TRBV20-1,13,SARVAGQGTDTQY
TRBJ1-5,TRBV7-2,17,ASSLRPGHSPTSNQPQH
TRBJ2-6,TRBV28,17,ASSPTRGDRGTGANVLT
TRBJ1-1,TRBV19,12,ASSTGQGRTEAF
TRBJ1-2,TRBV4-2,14,ASSQDNDRGLNGYT
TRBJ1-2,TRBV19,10,ASSAQFAGYT
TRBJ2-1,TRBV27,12,ASSERDWLNEQF
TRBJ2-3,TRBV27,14,ASSLQGGESTDTQY
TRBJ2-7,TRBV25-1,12,ASSGTGSVYEQY